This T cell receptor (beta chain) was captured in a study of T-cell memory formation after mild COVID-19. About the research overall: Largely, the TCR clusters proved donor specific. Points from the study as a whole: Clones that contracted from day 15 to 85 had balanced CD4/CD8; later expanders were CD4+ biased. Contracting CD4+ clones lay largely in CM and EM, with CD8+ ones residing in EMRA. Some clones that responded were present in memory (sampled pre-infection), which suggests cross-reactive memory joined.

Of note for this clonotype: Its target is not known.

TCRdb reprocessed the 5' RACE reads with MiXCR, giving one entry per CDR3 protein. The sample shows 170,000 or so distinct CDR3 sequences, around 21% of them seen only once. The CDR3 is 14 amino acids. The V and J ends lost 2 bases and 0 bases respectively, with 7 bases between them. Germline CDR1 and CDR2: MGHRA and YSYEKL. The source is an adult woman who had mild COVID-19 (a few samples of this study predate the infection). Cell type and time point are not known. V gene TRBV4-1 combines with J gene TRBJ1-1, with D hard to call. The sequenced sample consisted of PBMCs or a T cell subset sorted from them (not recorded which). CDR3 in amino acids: CASSQQRMNTEAFF. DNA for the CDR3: TGCGCCAGCAGCCAACAAAGAATGAACACTGAAGCTTTCTTT.